This T cell receptor (beta chain) came from a study of CD8+ T cells in alopecia areata (dated by TCRdb to 2016 to 2019). Background for the entire study: Treated patients were enrolled in an open-label pilot trial of oral tofacitinib at 5 to 10 mg twice daily for moderate-to-severe alopecia areata. Tofacitinib was administered for 6 to 18 months, and 6 months of follow-up off drug were then conducted to assess delayed response and recurrence. In both human patients and the C3H/HeJ mouse model, the study applied high-throughput TCRbeta sequencing to look at T cell clonal expansion in alopecia areata. The RNA source kit depended on sample type: the PAXgene miRNA kit for fixed scalp, the miRNeasy kit for PBMCs, and the RNeasy kit for mouse skin. In treated patients, disease severity was measured using the SALT score, which gives the percentage of scalp surface area affected. Clonality in the scalp was compared among normal scalp (n=4), patchy alopecia areata scalp (n=8), and alopecia totalis/universalis scalp (n=8). TCRbeta CDR3 regions were amplified by immunoSEQ multiplex PCR with 35 Vbeta forward and 13 Jbeta reverse primers. Tofacitinib-treated patients had biopsies at baseline and at 4 and 24 weeks of treatment, with a later scalp biopsy in several patients. On the human side, TCRbeta sequencing was run on scalp tissue and on sorted CD4+ and CD8+ peripheral blood T cells from healthy controls and from alopecia areata patients with either patchy or totalis/universalis disease.

The treatment or condition tag for this specimen amounts to: oral pan-JAK inhibitor, 5-10 mg twice daily. Lesional scalp punch biopsies and peripheral blood were collected from alopecia areata patients. After PBMCs were isolated by density centrifugation and stained for CD3, CD4 and CD8, a FACSAria was used to sort CD4+ and CD8+ T cells. There are a few counts of this clone. The specificity of this receptor is unknown. No much larger clonotype is one base removed from it; base qualities were not supplied. The junction shows trimming of 5 bases on V and 6 bases on J, and the gene matches do not reach 8 bases of it. The germline V gene (reference sequence) supplies CDR1 SGHNT and CDR2 YYREEE. The CDR3, cysteine through phenylalanine, is 14 amino acids long. The sequence is cut down to CDR3 DNA, 42 bases in frame from base 1. The library came from the immunoSEQ multiplex PCR assay. RNA was extracted from all samples and reverse transcribed into cDNA as template for TCR sequencing. SuperScript III was used to make first-strand cDNA, primed with a 2:1 mix of oligo-dT and random hexamers. A synthetic immune receptor repertoire was used to assess amplification bias, and residual bias was removed computationally. As for the authors' bioinformatics: Raw reads were preprocessed to remove errors, and CDR3 was defined according to IMGT conventions as the region from the conserved cysteine to phenylalanine. Clonality was calculated as 1 minus Shannon entropy normalized by log2 of the number of productive unique TCRs. Scalp TCRbeta sequences were cross-referenced with sorted blood CD4 and CD8 repertoires so that the CD4 or CD8 identity of scalp clones could be inferred. Entries here come from immuneACCESS through TCRdb and include only in-frame sequences with V and J called. Some clones fail to appear in such tables; in the studies checked, an unresolved V gene covers under half of the shortfall, and the cause of the remainder is unknown. The DNA gave D and trimming, while V, J and clone size come from that table. The sample data list about 210,000 clones, and about two fifths of these were observed just once. The ten largest clones represent more than 0.4% of the sample.

The paper as a whole reports these results and caveats: Higher clonality and more expanded CD8+ clones were observed in lesional scalp than in normal scalp, particularly in alopecia totalis/universalis, a finding suggestive of antigenic drive. The treated cohort was small, with a single nonresponder, so links between baseline CD8+ expansion and response need larger studies. Scalp TCR repertoire analysis is complicated because resident alphabeta T cells in normal human skin are also sequenced, whereas mouse skin is dominated by gammadelta T cells. Tofacitinib significantly lowered scalp clonality and the number of expanded CD8+ clones among the top 100 scalp clones. Shared TCR sequences between patients were less evident than in mice, which may be partly attributable to HLA diversity in the patient population. During tofacitinib treatment, many expanded lesional clones remained in scalp and blood, and this persistence may partly explain relapse after treatment is stopped.

This TCR was recovered from a human donor with alopecia areata. The sequencing used CD4+ T cells sorted from blood, collected at approximately week 30, from a patient treated with tofacitinib. The V gene is TRBV5-4 and the J gene is TRBJ1-2; 9 of the junction bases match TRBD1. The sequenced DNA is TGTGCCAGCAGTCCGAACAGGGGGCAAAATGGCTACACCTTC. This sequence encodes CASSPNRGQNGYTF.